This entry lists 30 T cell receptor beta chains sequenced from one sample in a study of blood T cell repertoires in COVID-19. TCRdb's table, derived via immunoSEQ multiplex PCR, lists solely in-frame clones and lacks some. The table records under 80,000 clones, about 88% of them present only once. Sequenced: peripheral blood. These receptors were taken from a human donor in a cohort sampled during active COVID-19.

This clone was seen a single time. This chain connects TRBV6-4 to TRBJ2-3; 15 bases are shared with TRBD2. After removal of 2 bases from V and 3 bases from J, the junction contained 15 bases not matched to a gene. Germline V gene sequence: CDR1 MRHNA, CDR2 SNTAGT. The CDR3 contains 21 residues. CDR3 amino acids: CASSDGLAGGPESRGTDTQYF. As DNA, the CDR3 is TGTGCCAGCAGTGACGGACTAGCGGGAGGGCCGGAGTCGAGGGGAACAGATACGCAGTATTTT.

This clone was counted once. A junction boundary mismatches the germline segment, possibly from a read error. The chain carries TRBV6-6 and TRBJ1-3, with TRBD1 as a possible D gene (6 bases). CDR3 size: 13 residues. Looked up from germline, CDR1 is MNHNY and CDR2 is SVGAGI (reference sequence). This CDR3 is CASTYPTGPWPVF. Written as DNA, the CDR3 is TGTGCCAGCACCTATCCCACAGGGCCCTGGCCGGTTTTT.

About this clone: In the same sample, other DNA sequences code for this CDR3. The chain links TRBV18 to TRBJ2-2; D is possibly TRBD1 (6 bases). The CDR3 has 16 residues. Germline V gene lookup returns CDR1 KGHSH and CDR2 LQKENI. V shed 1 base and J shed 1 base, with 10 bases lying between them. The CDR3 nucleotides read TGTGCCAGCTCACCACGCGCACAGGGGAACACCGGGGAGCTGTTTTTT. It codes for CASSPRAQGNTGELFF.

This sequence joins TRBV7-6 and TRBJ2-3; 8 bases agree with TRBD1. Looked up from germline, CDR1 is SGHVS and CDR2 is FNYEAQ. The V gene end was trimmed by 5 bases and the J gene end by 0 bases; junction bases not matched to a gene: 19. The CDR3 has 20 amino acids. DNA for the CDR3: TGTGCCAGCAGCCTCAACCACCCGACAGGGGACCGATTTAGCACAGATACGCAGTATTTT. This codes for CASSLNHPTGDRFSTDTQYF. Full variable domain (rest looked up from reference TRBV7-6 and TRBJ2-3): GAGVSQSPRYKVTKRGQDVALRCDPISGHVSLYWYRQALGQGPEFLTYFNYEAQQDKSGLPNDRFSAERPEGSISTLTIQRTEQRDSAMYRCASSLNHPTGDRFSTDTQYFGPGTRLTVL.

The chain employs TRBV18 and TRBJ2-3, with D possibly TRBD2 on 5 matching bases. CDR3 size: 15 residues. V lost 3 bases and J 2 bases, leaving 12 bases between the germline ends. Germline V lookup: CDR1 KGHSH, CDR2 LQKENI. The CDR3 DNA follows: TGTGCCAGCTCACCCGCGGGCGGGCTCACAGATACGCAGTATTTT. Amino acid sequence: CASSPAGGLTDTQYF.

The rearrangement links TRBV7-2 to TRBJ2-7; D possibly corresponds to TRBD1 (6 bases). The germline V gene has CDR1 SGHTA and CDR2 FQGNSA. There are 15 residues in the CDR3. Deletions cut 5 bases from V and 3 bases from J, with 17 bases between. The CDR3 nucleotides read TGTGCCAGCAGCCCCCACGGTACAGGGAGCTACGAGCAGTACTTC. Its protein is CASSPHGTGSYEQYF.

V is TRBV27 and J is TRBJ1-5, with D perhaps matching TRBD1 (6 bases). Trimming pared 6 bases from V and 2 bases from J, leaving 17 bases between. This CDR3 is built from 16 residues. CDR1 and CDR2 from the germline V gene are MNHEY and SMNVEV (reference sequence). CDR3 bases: TGTGCCAGCAGACCCCTCGGGGAGGGGGGCAATCAGCCCCAGCATTTT. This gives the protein CASRPLGEGGNQPQHF.

CDR3 sequence: CARSLGGRGNNEQFF. Here the CDR3 DNA reads TGTGCCAGAAGCTTGGGGGGCAGGGGGAACAATGAGCAGTTCTTC. The gene calls are TRBV5-3 and TRBJ2-1, with 7 bases lining up with TRBD1. TRBV5-3 is marked as an open reading frame, function uncertain. The CDR3 spans 15 residues. Losses at the gene ends were 0 bases for V and 5 bases for J; bases not matched to a gene: 5.

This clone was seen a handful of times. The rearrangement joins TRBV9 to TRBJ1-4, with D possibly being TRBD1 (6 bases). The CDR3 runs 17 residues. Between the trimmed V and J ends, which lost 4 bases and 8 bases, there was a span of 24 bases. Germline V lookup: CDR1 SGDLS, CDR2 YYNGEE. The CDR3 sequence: CASSPSKGEWTEEKLFF. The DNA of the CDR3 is TGTGCCAGCAGCCCCTCCAAGGGGGAGTGGACGGAAGAAAAACTGTTTTTT.

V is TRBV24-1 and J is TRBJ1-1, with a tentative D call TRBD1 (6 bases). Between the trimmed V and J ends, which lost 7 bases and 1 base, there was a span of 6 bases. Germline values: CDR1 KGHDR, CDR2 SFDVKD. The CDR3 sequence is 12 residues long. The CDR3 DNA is TGTGCCACCAGCAGGGGGAACACTGAAGCTTTCTTT. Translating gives CATSRGNTEAFF.

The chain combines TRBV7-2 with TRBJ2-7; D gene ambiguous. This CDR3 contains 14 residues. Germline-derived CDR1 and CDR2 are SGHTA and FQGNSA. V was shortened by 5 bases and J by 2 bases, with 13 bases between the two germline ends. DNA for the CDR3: TGTGCCAGCAGCCAGAGGCTGGGTCCCTACGAGCAGTACTTC. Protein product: CASSQRLGPYEQYF.

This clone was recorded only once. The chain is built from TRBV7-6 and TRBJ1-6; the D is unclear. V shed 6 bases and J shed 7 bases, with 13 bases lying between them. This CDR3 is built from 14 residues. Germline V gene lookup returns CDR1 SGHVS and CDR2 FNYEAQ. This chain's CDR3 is CASSVGRGNSPLHF. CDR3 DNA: TGTGCCAGCAGTGTTGGACGGGGAAATTCACCCCTCCACTTT.

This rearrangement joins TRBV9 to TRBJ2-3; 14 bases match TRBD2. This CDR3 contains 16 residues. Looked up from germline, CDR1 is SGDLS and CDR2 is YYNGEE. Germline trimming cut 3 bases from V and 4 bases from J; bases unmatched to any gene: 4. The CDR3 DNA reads TGTGCCAGCAGCGGACTAGCGGGAGGGCTCCCAGATACGCAGTATTTT. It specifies CASSGLAGGLPDTQYF.

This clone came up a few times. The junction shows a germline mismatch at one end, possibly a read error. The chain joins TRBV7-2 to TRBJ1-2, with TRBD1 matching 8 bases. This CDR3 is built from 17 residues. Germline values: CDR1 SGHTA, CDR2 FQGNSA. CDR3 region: CASSLAGGQAGGNGDRF. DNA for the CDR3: TGTGCCAGCAGCTTAGCTGGGGGACAGGCCGGGGGTAATGGAGACAGGTTC.

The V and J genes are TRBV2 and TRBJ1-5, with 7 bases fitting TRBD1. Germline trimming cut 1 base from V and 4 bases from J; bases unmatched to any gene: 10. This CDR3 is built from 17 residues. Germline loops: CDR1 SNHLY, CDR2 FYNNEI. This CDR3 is CASSEVNRQGRNQPQHF. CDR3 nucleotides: TGTGCCAGCAGTGAAGTTAACCGACAGGGTCGTAATCAGCCCCAGCATTTT.

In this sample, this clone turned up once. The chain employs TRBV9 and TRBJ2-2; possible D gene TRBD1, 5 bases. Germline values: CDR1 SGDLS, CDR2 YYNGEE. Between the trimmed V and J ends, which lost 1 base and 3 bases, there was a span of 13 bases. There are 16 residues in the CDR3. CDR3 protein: CASSVSQGVDTGELFF. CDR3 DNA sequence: TGTGCCAGCAGCGTAAGTCAAGGGGTTGACACCGGGGAGCTGTTTTTT.

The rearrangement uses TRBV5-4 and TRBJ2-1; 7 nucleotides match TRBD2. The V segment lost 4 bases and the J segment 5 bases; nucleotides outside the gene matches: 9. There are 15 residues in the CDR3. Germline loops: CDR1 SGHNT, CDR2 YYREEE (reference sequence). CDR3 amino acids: CASSHTSDQHNEQFF. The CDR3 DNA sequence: TGTGCCAGCAGCCACACTAGCGATCAACACAATGAGCAGTTCTTC.

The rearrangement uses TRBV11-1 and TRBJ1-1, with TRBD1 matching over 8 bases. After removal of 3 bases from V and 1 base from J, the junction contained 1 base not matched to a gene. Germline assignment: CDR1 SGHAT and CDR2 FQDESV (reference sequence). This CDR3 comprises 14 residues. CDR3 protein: CASSFDRGNTEAFF. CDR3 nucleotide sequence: TGTGCCAGCAGCTTCGACAGGGGGAACACTGAAGCTTTCTTT.

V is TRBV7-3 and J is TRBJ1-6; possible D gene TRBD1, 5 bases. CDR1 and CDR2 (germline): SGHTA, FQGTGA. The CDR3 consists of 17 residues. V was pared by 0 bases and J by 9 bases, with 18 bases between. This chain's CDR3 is CASSLTGAGSSGSPLHF. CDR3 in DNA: TGTGCCAGCAGCTTAACAGGGGCGGGGTCGAGTGGTTCACCCCTCCACTTT.

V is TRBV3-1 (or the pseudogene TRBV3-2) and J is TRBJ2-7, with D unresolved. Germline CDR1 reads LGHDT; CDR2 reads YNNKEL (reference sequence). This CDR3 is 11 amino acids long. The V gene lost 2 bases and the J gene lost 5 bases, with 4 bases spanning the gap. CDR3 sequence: CASSQFNEQYF. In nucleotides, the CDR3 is TGTGCCAGCAGCCAATTTAACGAGCAGTACTTC.

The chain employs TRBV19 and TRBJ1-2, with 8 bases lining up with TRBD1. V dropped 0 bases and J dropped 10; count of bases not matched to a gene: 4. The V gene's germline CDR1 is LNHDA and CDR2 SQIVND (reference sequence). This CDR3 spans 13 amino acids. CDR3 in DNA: TGTGCCAGTAGTATAGAGGACAGGGTGGACTACACCTTC. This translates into CASSIEDRVDYTF. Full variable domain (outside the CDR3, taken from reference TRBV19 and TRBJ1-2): DGGITQSPKYLFRKEGQNVTLSCEQNLNHDAMYWYRQDPGQGLRLIYYSQIVNDFQKGDIAEGYSVSREKKESFPLTVTSAQKNPTAFYLCASSIEDRVDYTFGSGTRLTVV.

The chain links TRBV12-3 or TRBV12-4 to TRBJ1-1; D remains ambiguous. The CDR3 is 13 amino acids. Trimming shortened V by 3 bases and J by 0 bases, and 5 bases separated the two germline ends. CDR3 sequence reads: CASSLFMNTEAFF. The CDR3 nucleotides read TGTGCCAGCAGTTTGTTTATGAACACTGAAGCTTTCTTT.

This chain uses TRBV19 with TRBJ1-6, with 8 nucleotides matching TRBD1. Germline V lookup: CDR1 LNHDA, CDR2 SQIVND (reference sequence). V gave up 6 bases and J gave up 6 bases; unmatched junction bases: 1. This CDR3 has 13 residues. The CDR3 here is CASSGQGNSPLHF. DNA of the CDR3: TGTGCCAGTAGCGGACAGGGTAATTCACCCCTCCACTTT.

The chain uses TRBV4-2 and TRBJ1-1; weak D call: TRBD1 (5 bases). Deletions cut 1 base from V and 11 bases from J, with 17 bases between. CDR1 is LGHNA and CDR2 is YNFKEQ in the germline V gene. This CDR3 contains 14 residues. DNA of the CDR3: TGTGCCAGCAGCCAAGCCCCCACGGCAGGGAGGGCTTTCTTT. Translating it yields CASSQAPTAGRAFF.

CDR3 DNA sequence: TGTGCCACTCAAGACAGCCTACTCTATAATTCACCCCTCCACTTT. Its translation is CATQDSLLYNSPLHF. This chain joins TRBV27 and TRBJ1-6; D is perhaps TRBD1 (5 bases). Germline CDR1 is MNHEY and CDR2 is SMNVEV (reference sequence). Deletions cut 10 bases from V and 3 bases from J, with 16 bases between. This CDR3 is built from 15 residues.

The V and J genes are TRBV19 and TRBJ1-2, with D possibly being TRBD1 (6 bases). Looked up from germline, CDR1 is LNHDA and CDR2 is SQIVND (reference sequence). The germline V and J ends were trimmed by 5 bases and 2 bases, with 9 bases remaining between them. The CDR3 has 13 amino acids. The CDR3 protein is CASSQTGNYGYTF. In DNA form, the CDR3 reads TGTGCCAGTAGTCAAACAGGGAACTATGGCTACACCTTC.

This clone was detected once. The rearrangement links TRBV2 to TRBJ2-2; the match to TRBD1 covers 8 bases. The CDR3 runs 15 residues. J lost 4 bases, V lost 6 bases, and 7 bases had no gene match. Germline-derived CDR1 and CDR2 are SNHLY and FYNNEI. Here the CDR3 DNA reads TGTGCCAGCAGCGCAGGGGGCGCGGGCACCGGGGAGCTGTTTTTT. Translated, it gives CASSAGGAGTGELFF. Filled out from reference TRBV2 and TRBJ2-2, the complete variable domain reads EPEVTQTPSHQVTQMGQEVILRCVPISNHLYFYWYRQILGQKVEFLVSFYNNEISEKSEIFDDQFSVERPDGSNFTLKIRSTKLEDSAMYFCASSAGGAGTGELFFGEGSRLTVL.

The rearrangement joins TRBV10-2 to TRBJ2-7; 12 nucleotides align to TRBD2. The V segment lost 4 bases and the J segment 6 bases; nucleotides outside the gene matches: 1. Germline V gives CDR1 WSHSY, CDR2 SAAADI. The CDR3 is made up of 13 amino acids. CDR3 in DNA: TGCGCCAGCAGTGGGACTAGCGGGACCGAGCAGTACTTC. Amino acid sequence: CASSGTSGTEQYF.

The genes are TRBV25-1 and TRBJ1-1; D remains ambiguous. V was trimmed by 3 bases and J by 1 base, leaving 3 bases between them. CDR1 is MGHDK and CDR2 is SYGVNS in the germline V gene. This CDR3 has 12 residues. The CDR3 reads CASSERNTEAFF. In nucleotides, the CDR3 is TGTGCCAGCAGTGAGCGGAACACTGAAGCTTTCTTT.

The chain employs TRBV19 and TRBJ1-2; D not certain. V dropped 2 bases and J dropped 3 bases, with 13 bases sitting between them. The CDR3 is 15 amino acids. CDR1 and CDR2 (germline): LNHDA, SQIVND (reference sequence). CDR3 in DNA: TGTGCCAGTAGTATACAACTCGAGGATCACTATGGCTACACCTTC. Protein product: CASSIQLEDHYGYTF.